This T cell receptor (beta chain) was documented in a study of cytomegalovirus exposure and HLA in healthy donors. V shed 3 bases, J shed 7 bases, and the junction held 5 bases outside the gene matches. The germline V gene encodes CDR1 SNHLY and CDR2 FYNNEI. The CDR3 spans 15 residues. The PCR had 60 Vbeta and 13 Jbeta primers. Profiled with immunoSEQ multiplex PCR; TCRdb holds only in-frame clones, not every one. This sample has about 130,000 clones, with around 82% found just once. The specimen sequenced was PBMCs. This rearrangement joins TRBV2 to TRBJ2-1; the match to TRBD1 covers 11 bases. The source of this sequence is a female donor in good health and CMV-seronegative. The CDR3: CASSEGQGVMNEQFF. CDR3 bases: TGTGCCAGCAGTGAGGGACAGGGGGTAATGAATGAGCAGTTCTTC.